The T cell receptor beta chain under discussion was sequenced for a study of T-cell reconstitution after alpha-beta-depleted transplantation in children. Study-wide findings and caveats: Diversity and T-cell counts at one year after transplant derived mostly from new T cells. Approximately two months post-transplant, alpha-beta T cells reportedly originated from several hundred expanded graft clones. Where some patients showed high TCRbeta diversity at day 60, it came from recipient T cells and thymic progenitors that had survived.

TCRbeta library preparation incorporated unique molecular identifiers. TCRdb independently ran MiXCR on the PCR reads; one entry per CDR3 protein. The repertoire consists of around 420,000 distinct CDR3 sequences, with about a sixth occurring once and the leading ten covering approximately 29%. This clonotype was picked up one time. Its specificity is not known. The length of the CDR3 is 16 residues. V was pared by 1 base and J by 3 bases, with 7 bases of the junction left unmatched. The germline V gene encodes CDR1 MDHEN and CDR2 SYDVKM. The material was PBMCs, mostly from graft donor cells, obtained 360 days after TCRalphabeta/CD19-depleted stem cell transplant. V and J are TRBV28 and TRBJ2-3, with 7 bases that match TRBD2. This TCR derives from a boy younger than two who had a stem cell transplant for Wiskott-Aldrich syndrome, so the T cells may come from the graft donor. The chain's CDR3 is CASSLLSLAETDTQYF. The DNA of the CDR3 is TGTGCCAGCAGTTTATTAAGCCTAGCGGAAACAGATACGCAGTATTTT.